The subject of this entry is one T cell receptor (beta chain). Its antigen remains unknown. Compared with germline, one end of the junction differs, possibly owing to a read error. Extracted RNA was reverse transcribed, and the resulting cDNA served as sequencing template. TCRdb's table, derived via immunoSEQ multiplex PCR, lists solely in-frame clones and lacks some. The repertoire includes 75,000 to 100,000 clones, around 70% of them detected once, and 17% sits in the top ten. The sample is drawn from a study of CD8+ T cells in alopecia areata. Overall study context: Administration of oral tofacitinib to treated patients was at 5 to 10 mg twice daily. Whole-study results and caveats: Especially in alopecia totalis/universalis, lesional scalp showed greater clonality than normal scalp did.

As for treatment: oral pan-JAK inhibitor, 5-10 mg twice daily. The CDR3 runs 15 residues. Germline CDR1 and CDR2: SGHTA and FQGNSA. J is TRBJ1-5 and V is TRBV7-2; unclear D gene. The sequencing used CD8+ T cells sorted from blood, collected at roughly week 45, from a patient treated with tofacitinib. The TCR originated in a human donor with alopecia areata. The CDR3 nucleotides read TGCGCCAGCAGCCAAGATCGGGGTAGCAATCAGCCCCAGCATTTT. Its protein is CASSQDRGSNQPQHF. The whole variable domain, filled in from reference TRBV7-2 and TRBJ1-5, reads GAGVSQSPSNKVTEKGKDVELRCDPISGHTALYWYRQSLGQGLEFLIYFQGNSAPDKSGLPSDRFSAERTGGSVSTLTIQRTQQEDSAVYLCASSQDRGSNQPQHFGDGTRLSIL.